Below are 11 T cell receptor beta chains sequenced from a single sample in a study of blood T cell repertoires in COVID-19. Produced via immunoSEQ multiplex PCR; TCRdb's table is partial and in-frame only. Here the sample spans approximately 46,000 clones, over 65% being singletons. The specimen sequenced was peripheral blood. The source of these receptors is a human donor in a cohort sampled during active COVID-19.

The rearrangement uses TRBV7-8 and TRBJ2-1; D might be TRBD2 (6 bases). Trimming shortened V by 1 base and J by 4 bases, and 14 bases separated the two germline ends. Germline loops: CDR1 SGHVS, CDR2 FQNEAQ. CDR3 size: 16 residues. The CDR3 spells CASSLGSGTRYNEQFF. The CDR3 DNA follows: TGTGCCAGCAGCTTAGGGTCCGGGACTCGATACAATGAGCAGTTCTTC.

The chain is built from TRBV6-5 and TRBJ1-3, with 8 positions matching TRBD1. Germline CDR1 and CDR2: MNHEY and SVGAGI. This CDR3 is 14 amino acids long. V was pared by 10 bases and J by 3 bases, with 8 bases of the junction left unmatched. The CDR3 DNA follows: TGTGCCACCTTAGGACAGGGAGGTGGAAACACCATATATTTT. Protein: CATLGQGGGNTIYF.

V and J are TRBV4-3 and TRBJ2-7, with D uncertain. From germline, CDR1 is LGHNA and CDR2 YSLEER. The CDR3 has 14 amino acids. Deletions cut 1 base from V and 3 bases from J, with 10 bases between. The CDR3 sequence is CASSQGQVNYEQYF. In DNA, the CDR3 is TGCGCCAGCAGCCAAGGCCAGGTTAACTACGAGCAGTACTTC.

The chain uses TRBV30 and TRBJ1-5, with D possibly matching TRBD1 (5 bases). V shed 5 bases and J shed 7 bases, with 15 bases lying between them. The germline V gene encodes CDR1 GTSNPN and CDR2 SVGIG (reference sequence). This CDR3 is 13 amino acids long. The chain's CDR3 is CAWGEGFDQPQHF. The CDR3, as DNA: TGTGCCTGGGGGGAGGGGTTCGACCAGCCCCAGCATTTT.

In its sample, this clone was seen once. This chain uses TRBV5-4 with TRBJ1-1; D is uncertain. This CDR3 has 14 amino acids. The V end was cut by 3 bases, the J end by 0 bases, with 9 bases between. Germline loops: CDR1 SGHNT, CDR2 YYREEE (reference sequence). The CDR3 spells CASSSDFMNTEAFF. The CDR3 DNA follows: TGTGCCAGCAGCTCAGATTTCATGAACACTGAAGCTTTCTTT.

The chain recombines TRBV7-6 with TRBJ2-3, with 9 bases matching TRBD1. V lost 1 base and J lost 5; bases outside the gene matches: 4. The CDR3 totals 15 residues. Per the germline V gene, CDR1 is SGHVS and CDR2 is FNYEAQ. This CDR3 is CASSLGDRGIDTQYF. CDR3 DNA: TGTGCCAGCAGCTTAGGAGACAGGGGGATAGATACGCAGTATTTT.

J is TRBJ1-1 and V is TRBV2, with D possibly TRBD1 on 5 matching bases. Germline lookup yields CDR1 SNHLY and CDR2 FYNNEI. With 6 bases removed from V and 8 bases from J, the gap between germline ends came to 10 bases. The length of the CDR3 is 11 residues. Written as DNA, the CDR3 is TGTGCCAGCAGCTTCCAGGGCGAAGCTTTCTTT. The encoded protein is CASSFQGEAFF.

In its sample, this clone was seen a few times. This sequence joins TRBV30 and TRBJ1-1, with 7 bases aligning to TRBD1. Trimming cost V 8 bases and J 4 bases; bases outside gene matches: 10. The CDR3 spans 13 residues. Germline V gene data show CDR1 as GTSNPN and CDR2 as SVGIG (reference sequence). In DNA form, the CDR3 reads TGTGCCGAAGGTACGACAGGGACCACTGAAGCTTTCTTT. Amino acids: CAEGTTGTTEAFF.

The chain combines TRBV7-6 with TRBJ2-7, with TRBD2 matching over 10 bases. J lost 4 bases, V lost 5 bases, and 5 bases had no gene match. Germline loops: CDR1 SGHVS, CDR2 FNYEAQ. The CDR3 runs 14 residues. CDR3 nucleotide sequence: TGTGCCAGCAGCGTTAGCGGGGGGCCGTACGAGCAGTACTTC. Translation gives CASSVSGGPYEQYF.

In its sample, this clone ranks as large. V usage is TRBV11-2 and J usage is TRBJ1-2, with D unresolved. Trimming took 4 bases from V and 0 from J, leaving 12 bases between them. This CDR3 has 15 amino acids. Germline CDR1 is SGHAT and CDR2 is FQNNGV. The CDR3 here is CASSWAGGSNYGYTF. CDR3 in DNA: TGTGCCAGCAGCTGGGCGGGAGGGTCTAACTATGGCTACACCTTC.

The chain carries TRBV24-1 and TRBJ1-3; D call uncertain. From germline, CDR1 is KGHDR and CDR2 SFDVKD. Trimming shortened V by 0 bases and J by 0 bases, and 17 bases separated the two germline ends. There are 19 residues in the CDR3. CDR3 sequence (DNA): TGTGCCACCAGTGATTTGCTGAGCCGCTTGAAATTCTCTGGAAACACCATATATTTT. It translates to CATSDLLSRLKFSGNTIYF.